These T cell receptor beta chains were read from a single sample in a study of T cells expressing NK-cell markers. Reprocessing the 5' RACE reads, TCRdb reports a single entry for every CDR3 protein and omits DNA. The listing contains about 170,000 distinct CDR3 sequences. The sequenced material came from blood T cells: a sorted CD56 or NKG2C T cell subset, CD4+ or CD8+ T cells, or bulk PBMC T cells (not recorded which). All receptors come from a man aged 18-75 years in good health. Both conserved end residues are part of each CDR3.

V,J,CDR3
TRBV11-3,TRBJ2-1,CASSLDVQYNEQFF
TRBV4-2,TRBJ2-1,CASSQGVHNEQFF
TRBV7-2,TRBJ2-5,CASSLVQDQETQYF
TRBV12-3/TRBV12-4,TRBJ1-1,CASRGTGGRNEAFF
TRBV4-2,TRBJ2-3,CASSQVLVFGLEVPEGQYF
TRBV15,TRBJ2-5,CATSWRVAETQYF
TRBV4-1,TRBJ2-7,CASSPGTIYEQYF
TRBV7-8,TRBJ2-1,CASSFEPPLSYNEQFF
TRBV9,TRBJ2-7,CASSVDSGHEQYF
TRBV19,TRBJ1-6,CASRPGPMGSPLHF
TRBV6-5,TRBJ2-3,CASSYPLAGGPDTDTQYF
TRBV5-4,TRBJ2-3,CASSLGRPTDTQYF
TRBV20-1,TRBJ2-1,CSARGRGHIYNEQFF
TRBV4-1,TRBJ2-2,CASSRLATGELFF
TRBV20-1,TRBJ2-1,CSASKGLAGPSYNEQFF
TRBV2,TRBJ1-5,CASSWTGTGVNQPQHF
TRBV6-1,TRBJ2-5,CASSPLAGEYQETQYF
TRBV20-1,TRBJ2-7,CSAISPGQLTYEQYF
TRBV20-1,TRBJ1-1,CSARGGTGGRETEAFF
TRBV19,TRBJ2-5,CASSITSGRGQETQYF
TRBV6-2/TRBV6-3,TRBJ1-5,CASSRPTGTDNQPQHF
TRBV29-1,TRBJ1-4,CSVEETGTNEKLFF
TRBV7-9,TRBJ1-2,CASSVGSQSFTGTF
TRBV6-5,TRBJ2-7,CASSYSGYSVEQYF
TRBV7-9,TRBJ2-7,CASSLGGGRGEQYF
TRBV29-1,TRBJ2-1,CSQLNSRTGRSNEQFF